Detailed here is one T cell receptor beta chain. No antigen is known for it. When replicate PCRs were run on unsorted PBMC, they used around 0.3 ug DNA, some 30,000 T cell genomes. Some clones are missing from TCRdb's copy, which holds only in-frame ones; the method was immunoSEQ multiplex PCR. Of some 500,000 clones in the sample, about 80% were seen once. These data come from a study of shared clonotypes between healthy human individuals. Findings and caveats of the study: Sampling involved blood alone; tissue repertoires likely differ. Owing to a small donor count, the genetic and exposure-history diversity represented was limited.

The V end lost 6 bases, the J end lost 2 bases, and 14 bases lay between the germline ends. The CDR3 is made up of 14 amino acids. Germline lookup yields CDR1 SGHAT and CDR2 FQNNGV. The rearrangement uses TRBV11-2 and TRBJ2-7, with D hard to call. The specimen sequenced was PBMCs. The sequence derives from a woman aged 40 to 50 in good health. Some clones in this sample may be carry-over from other donors' samples. CDR3 region: CASSSSDGAYEQYF. CDR3 sequence (DNA): TGTGCCAGCAGTTCTTCAGACGGCGCCTACGAGCAGTACTTC.